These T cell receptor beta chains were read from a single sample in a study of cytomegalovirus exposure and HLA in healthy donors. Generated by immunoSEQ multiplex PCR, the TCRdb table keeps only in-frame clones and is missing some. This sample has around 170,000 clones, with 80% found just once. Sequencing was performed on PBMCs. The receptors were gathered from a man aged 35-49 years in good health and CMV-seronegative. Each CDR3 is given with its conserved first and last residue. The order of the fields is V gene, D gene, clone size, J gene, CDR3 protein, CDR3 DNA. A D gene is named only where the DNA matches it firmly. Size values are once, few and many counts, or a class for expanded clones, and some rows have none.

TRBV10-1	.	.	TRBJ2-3	CASSEFRVTSTDTQYF	TGCGCCAGCAGTGAGTTCCGGGTTACTAGCACAGATACGCAGTATTTT
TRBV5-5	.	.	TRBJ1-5	CASSLRGLSNQPQHF	TGTGCCAGCAGCTTGCGGGGACTAAGCAATCAGCCCCAGCATTTT
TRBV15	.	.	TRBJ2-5	CATSRDRRGREETQYF	TGTGCCACCAGCAGAGATCGGAGGGGCAGGGAAGAGACCCAGTACTTC
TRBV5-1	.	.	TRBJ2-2	CASSSYTGELFF	TGCGCCAGCAGCTCCTACACCGGGGAGCTGTTTTTT
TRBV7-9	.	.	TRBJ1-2	CASSLGPPGGGGGYTF	TGTGCCAGCAGCTTAGGCCCCCCCGGAGGCGGTGGCGGCTACACCTTC
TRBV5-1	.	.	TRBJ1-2	CATRPGGNYGYTF	TGCGCCACGCGGCCGGGTGGGAACTATGGCTACACCTTC
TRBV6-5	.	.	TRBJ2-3	CASSSDYSTDTQYF	TGTGCCAGCAGCTCCGACTACTCCACAGATACGCAGTATTTT
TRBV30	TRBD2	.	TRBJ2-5	CAWSPSRTSVGLGTQYF	TGTGCCTGGAGTCCATCAAGGACTAGCGTAGGCTTGGGGACCCAGTACTTC
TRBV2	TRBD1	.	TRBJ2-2	CASTTGAPNTGELFF	TGTGCCAGCACCACAGGGGCGCCGAACACCGGGGAGCTGTTTTTT
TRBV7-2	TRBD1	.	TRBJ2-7	CASSPRTGLSYEQYF	TGTGCCAGCAGCCCCAGGACAGGGTTGTCCTACGAGCAGTACTTC
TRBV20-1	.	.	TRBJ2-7	CSASQTYEQYF	TGCAGTGCTAGTCAGACCTACGAGCAGTACTTC
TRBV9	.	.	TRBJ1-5	CASSVGGGQPQHF	TGTGCCAGCAGCGTAGGCGGGGGTCAGCCCCAGCATTTT
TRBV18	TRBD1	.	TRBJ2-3	CASSPPARGRTDTQYF	TGTGCCAGCTCACCACCGGCCAGGGGGCGCACAGATACGCAGTATTTT
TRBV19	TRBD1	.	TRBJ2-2	CASSRQGTLTGELFF	TGTGCCAGTAGTCGACAGGGGACTTTGACCGGGGAGCTGTTTTTT
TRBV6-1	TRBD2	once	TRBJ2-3	CANSEGTSGSRTDTQYF	TGTGCCAACAGTGAGGGAACTAGCGGGTCTCGCACAGATACGCAGTATTTT
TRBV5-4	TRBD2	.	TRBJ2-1	CASSGIAGYNEQFF	TGTGCCAGCAGCGGGATAGCGGGATACAATGAGCAGTTCTTC
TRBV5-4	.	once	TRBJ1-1	CASSLDPFEAFF	TGTGCCAGCAGCTTGGATCCTTTTGAAGCTTTCTTT
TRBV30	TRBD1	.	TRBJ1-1	CAWSPGQVRRRGTEAFF	TGTGCCTGGAGCCCGGGACAGGTACGCCGGCGTGGCACTGAAGCTTTCTTT
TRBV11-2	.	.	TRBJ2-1	CASSHHQRGGYNEQFF	TGTGCCAGCAGCCATCACCAGAGGGGAGGATACAATGAGCAGTTCTTC
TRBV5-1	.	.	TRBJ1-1	CASSPGSSTEAFF	TGCGCCAGCAGCCCCGGGAGTAGCACTGAAGCTTTCTTT
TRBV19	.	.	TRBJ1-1	CASSSKTGMNTEAFF	TGTGCCAGTAGTTCTAAGACAGGTATGAACACTGAAGCTTTCTTT
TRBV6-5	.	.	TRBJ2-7	CASLADSPPYEQYF	TGTGCTTCCCTAGCGGACAGCCCCCCCTACGAGCAGTACTTC
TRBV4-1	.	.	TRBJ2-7	CASSQDGQYTYEQYF	TGCGCCAGCAGCCAAGACGGACAGTATACCTACGAGCAGTACTTC
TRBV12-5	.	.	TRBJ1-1	CASGLVRGANTEAFF	TGTGCTAGTGGTTTGGTACGGGGGGCGAACACTGAAGCTTTCTTT
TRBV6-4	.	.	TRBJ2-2	CASSDSLGRGTGELFF	TGTGCCAGCAGTGACTCATTAGGACGGGGCACCGGGGAGCTGTTTTTT
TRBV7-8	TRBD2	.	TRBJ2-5	CASSPLPGGGETQYF	TGTGCCAGCAGCCCCCTGCCGGGGGGGGGTGAGACCCAGTACTTC
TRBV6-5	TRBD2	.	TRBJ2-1	CASRGGTSGSYEQFF	TGTGCCAGCAGAGGGGGGACTAGCGGGAGTTATGAGCAGTTCTTC
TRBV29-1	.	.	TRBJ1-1	CSGRGQTLNTEAFF	TGCAGCGGTCGAGGACAGACCCTGAACACTGAAGCTTTCTTT
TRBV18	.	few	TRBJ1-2	CASSAGATRGGYTF	TGTGCCAGCTCCGCAGGGGCCACCCGAGGTGGCTACACCTTC
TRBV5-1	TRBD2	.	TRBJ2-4	CASSLEVAGGIQYF	TGCGCCAGCAGCTTGGAGGTAGCGGGGGGGATCCAGTACTTC
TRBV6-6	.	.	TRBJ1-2	CASSYDSYGYTF	TGTGCCAGCAGTTACGACAGTTATGGCTACACCTTC
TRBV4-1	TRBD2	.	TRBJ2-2	CASSRLLAGGTGTGELFF	TGCGCCAGCAGCCGACTACTAGCGGGAGGAACCGGGACCGGGGAGCTGTTTTTT
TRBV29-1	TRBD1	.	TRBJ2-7	CSVRGQGSFEQYF	TGCAGCGTTCGGGGACAGGGGAGTTTCGAGCAGTACTTC
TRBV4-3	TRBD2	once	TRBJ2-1	CASSQERLAGYKRNEQFF	TGCGCCAGCAGCCAAGAAAGACTAGCGGGATATAAAAGGAATGAGCAGTTCTTC
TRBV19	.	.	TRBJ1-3	CASSAGTASGNTIYF	TGTGCCAGTAGTGCCGGGACTGCCTCTGGAAACACCATATATTTT
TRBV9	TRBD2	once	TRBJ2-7	CASSAGLAGVYEQYF	TGTGCCAGCAGCGCCGGGCTAGCGGGAGTCTACGAGCAGTACTTC
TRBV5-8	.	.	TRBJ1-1	CASIPRYWGHTEAFF	TGTGCCAGCATACCGCGATACTGGGGGCATACTGAAGCTTTCTTT
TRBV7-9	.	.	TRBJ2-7	CASSFFEDTGLDEQYF	TGTGCCAGCAGCTTTTTCGAGGACACTGGTTTGGACGAGCAGTACTTC
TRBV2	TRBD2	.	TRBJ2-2	CASSDSGSNTGELFF	TGTGCCAGCAGTGATAGCGGGAGTAATACCGGGGAGCTGTTTTTT
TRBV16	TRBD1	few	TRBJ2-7	CASSQSGQGIYEQYF	TGTGCCAGCAGCCAATCGGGACAGGGGATCTACGAGCAGTACTTC
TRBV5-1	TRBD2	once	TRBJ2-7	CASGTSGGYEQYF	TGCGCCAGCGGGACTAGCGGGGGCTACGAGCAGTACTTC
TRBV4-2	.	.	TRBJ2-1	CASSQDVREQFF	TGTGCCAGCAGCCAAGATGTCAGGGAGCAGTTCTTC
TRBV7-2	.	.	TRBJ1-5	CASSYKHSNQPQHF	TGTGCCAGCAGCTACAAACATAGCAATCAGCCCCAGCATTTT
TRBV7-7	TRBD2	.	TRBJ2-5	CASSYGRAEETQYF	TGTGCCAGCAGCTACGGGAGGGCCGAAGAGACCCAGTACTTC
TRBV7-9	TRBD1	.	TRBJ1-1	CASSSSTGGMNTEAFF	TGTGCCAGCAGCTCATCGACAGGGGGTATGAACACTGAAGCTTTCTTT
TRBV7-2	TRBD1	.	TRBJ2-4	CASSLGQGGAKNIQYF	TGTGCCAGCAGCTTAGGACAGGGGGGAGCCAAAAACATTCAGTACTTC
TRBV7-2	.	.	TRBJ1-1	CASSQGGLNTEAFF	TGTGCCAGCAGCCAAGGAGGACTAAACACTGAAGCTTTCTTT
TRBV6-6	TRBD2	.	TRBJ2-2	CASRTGTSGFTGELFF	TGTGCCAGCAGGACTGGGACTAGCGGATTCACCGGGGAGCTGTTTTTT
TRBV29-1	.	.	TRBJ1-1	CSARQLQLNTEAFF	TGCAGCGCCCGACAGTTGCAATTGAACACTGAAGCTTTCTTT
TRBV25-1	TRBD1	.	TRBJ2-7	CASSDFGQGAFYEQYF	TGTGCCAGCAGTGACTTCGGACAGGGGGCTTTCTACGAGCAGTACTTC
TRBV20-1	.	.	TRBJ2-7	CSASSGDEQYF	TGCAGTGCTTCATCGGGGGACGAGCAGTACTTC
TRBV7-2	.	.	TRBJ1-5	CASSFRERQPQHF	TGTGCCAGCAGCTTCCGGGAACGGCAGCCCCAGCATTTT
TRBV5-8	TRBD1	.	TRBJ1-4	CASSHLTGSREKLFF	TGTGCCAGCAGCCACCTGACAGGGAGTAGGGAAAAACTGTTTTTT
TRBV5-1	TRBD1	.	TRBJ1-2	CASSTADRGPHGYTF	TGCGCCAGCAGCACGGCTGACAGGGGCCCCCATGGCTACACCTTC
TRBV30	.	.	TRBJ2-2	CAWSGDMYTGELFF	TGTGCCTGGAGTGGGGACATGTACACCGGGGAGCTGTTTTTT
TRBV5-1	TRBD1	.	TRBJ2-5	CASSVGQGSETQYF	TGCGCCAGCAGCGTAGGACAGGGGTCGGAGACCCAGTACTTC
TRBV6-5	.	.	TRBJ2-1	CASSYSEAYNEQFF	TGTGCCAGCAGTTACTCGGAGGCTTACAATGAGCAGTTCTTC
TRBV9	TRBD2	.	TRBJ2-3	CASSVGGSGRIAQYF	TGTGCCAGCAGCGTAGGGGGTAGCGGGAGGATCGCGCAGTATTTT
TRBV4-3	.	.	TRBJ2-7	CASSQDTSSYEQYF	TGCGCCAGCAGCCAAGATACTAGCTCCTACGAGCAGTACTTC